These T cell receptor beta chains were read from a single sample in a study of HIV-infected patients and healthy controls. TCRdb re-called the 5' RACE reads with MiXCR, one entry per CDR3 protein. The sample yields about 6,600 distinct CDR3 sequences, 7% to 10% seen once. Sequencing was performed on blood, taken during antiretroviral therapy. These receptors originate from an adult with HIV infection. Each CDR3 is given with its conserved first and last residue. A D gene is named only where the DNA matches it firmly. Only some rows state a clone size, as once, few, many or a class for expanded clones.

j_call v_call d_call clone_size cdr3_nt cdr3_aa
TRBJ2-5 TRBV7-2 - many TGTGCCAGCAGCGAATTGAAGGCAGTGTACTTC CASSELKAVYF
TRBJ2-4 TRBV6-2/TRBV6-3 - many TGTGCCAGCAGTTTTACCGGGGATTCAGCCAAAAACATTCAGTACTTC CASSFTGDSAKNIQYF
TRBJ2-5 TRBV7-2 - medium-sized TGTGCCAGCAGCTTAGTTGGCTCCCGAGAGACCCAGTACTTC CASSLVGSRETQYF
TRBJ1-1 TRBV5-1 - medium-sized TGCGCCAGCAGCTTGACAGTTACGAACACTGAAGCTTTCTTT CASSLTVTNTEAFF
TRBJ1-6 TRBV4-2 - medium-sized TGTGCCAGCAGCCAAGAGGTGGGACCCGGTAATTCACCCCTCCACTTT CASSQEVGPGNSPLHF
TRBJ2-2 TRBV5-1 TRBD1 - TGCGCCAGCAGCGGAAACGGGACAGGGTTTGTAAGGCGGGGCACCGGGGAGCTGTTTTTT CASSGNGTGFVRRGTGELFF
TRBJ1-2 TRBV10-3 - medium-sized TGTGCCATCAGGGGTTCGGGGGATCGCTATGGCTACACCTTC CAIRGSGDRYGYTF
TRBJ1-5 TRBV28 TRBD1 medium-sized TGTGCCAGCAGTCAGACAGGGGGCAGGAATCAGCCCCAGCATTTT CASSQTGGRNQPQHF
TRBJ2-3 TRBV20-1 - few TGCAGTGCTAGTCTGGGAAGGTCGGGCACAGATACGCAGTATTTT CSASLGRSGTDTQYF
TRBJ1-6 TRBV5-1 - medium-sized TGCGCCAGCAGCTTAGCCGGACACAACTATAATTCACCCCTCCACTTT CASSLAGHNYNSPLHF
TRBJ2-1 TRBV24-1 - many TGTGCCACCAGTGATTTAATTGAGCAGTTCTTC CATSDLIEQFF
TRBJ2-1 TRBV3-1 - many TGTGCCAGCAGCCAAGATCCAGGGCTCCTTTCCTACAATGAGCAGTTCTTC CASSQDPGLLSYNEQFF
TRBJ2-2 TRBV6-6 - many - CASSSSENTGELFF
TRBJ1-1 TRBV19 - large TGTGCCAGTAGTATGCCCGGGGGCGGCCTTATGAACACTGAAGCTTTCTTT CASSMPGGGLMNTEAFF
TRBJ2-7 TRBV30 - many TGTGCCTGGGGCAGGTCCTACGAGCAGTACTTC CAWGRSYEQYF
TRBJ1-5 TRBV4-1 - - TGCGCCAGCAGCCAAGCCGGCAGAGACAATCAGCCCCAGCATTTT CASSQAGRDNQPQHF
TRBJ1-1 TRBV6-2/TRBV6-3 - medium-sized TGTGCCAGCAGTTACTCCCAAGCTGAAGCTTTCTTT CASSYSQAEAFF
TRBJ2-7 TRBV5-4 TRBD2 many TGTGCCAGCAGCTTGGCAGTTCGGACTAGCGGGACCCGGGAGCAGTACTTC CASSLAVRTSGTREQYF
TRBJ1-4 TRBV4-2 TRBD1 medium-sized TGTGCCAGCAGCCTCCGGGACAGAAGGGAAAAACTGTTTTTT CASSLRDRREKLFF
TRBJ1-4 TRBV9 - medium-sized TGTGCCAGCAGCGTAGGAGGAACTGGCCTAACTAATGAAAAACTGTTTTTT CASSVGGTGLTNEKLFF
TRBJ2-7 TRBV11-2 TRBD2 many TGTGCCAGCAGCTTCCTACTAGCGGGAGTACCCTACGAGCAGTACTTC CASSFLLAGVPYEQYF
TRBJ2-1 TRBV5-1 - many TGCGCCAGCAGGGAAGGAGGAGGGGTCAATGAGCAGTTCTTC CASREGGGVNEQFF
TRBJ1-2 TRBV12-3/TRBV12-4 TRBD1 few TGTGCCAGCAGTTTCCAGGGGGACTATGGCTACACCTTC CASSFQGDYGYTF
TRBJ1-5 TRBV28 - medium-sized TGTGCCAGCAGTTTCTTGGCGCTTCAGCCCCAGCATTTT CASSFLALQPQHF
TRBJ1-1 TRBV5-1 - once TGCGCCAGCAGCTTTTCACAGGTCATGAACACTGAAGCTTTCTTT CASSFSQVMNTEAFF
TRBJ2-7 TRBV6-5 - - TGTGCCAGCAGTTACGGGGGTAATTACGAGCAGTACTTC CASSYGGNYEQYF
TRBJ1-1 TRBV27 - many TGTGCCAGCAGCCTCAAACCTCAGAACACTGAAGCTTTCTTT CASSLKPQNTEAFF
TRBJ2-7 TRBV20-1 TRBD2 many TGCAGTGCAAGGGGCCTAGCGGGGGTCTACGAGCAGTACTTC CSARGLAGVYEQYF
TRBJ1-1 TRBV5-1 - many TGCGCCAGCAGCTTGGGTTCTCGAGCTTTCTTT CASSLGSRAFF
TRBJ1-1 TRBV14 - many TGTGCCAGCAGCCAAGATGGGCGGGCAGGCAGGTTATCAGCTTTCTTT CASSQDGRAGRLSAFF
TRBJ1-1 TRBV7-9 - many TGTGCCAGCAGCCCCCAGGGATTGGCGGATACTGAAGCTTTCTTT CASSPQGLADTEAFF
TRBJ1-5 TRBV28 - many TGTGCCAGCAGTAACAGTTTTAATCAGCCCCAGCATTTT CASSNSFNQPQHF
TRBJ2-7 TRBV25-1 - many TGTGCCAGCGGGGGGGCGAACGAGCAGTACTTC CASGGANEQYF
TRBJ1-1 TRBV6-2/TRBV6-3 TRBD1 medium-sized TGTGCCAGCAGCAAAACCCGGGACAGCGCTCTGAACACTGAAGCTTTCTTT CASSKTRDSALNTEAFF
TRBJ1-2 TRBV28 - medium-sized TGTGCCAGCAGTCCCCCCGGGGCTGCCAGGCGCTACACCTTC CASSPPGAARRYTF
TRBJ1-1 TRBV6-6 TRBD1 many TGTGCCAGCAGTTCCAGGGGACAGGGAGGGACTGAAGCTTTCTTT CASSSRGQGGTEAFF
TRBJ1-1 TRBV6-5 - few TGTGCCAGCAGCACGGGGCCGGGAACTGAAGCTTTCTTT CASSTGPGTEAFF
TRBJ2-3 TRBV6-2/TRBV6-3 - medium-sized TGTGCCGGAACCCGGGGCCATCCCTCCACAGATACGCAGTATTTT CAGTRGHPSTDTQYF
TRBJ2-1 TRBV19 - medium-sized TGTGCCAGTAGTATAGGGGGCTCCTACAATGAGCAGTTCTTC CASSIGGSYNEQFF
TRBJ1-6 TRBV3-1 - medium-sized TGTGCCAGCACAAATGGGGGCTCTAATTCACCCCTCCACTTT CASTNGGSNSPLHF
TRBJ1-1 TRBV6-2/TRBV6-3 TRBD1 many TGTGCCAGCAGACCAGGGGGGACGGGGACTGAAGCTTTCTTT CASRPGGTGTEAFF
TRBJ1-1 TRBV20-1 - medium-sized TGCAGTGCTAGAGATAATGACGTTTACACTGAAGCTTTCTTT CSARDNDVYTEAFF
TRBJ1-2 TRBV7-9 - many TGTGCCAGCAGACCCCCTTTGGTGAAGGGGGGAAGGACTCCCTACACCTTC CASRPPLVKGGRTPYTF
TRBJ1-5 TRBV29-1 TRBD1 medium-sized TGCAGCGCGGGACAGGTACGCGGACCCCAGCATTTT CSAGQVRGPQHF
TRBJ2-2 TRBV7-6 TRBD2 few TGTGCCAGCAGCTTAGTCGGCGGGGGAGTGTCCGGGGAGCTGTTTTTT CASSLVGGGVSGELFF
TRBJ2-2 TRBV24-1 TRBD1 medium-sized TGTGCCACCAGTGTCCCGGGACAGGAGACCGGGGAGCTGTTTTTT CATSVPGQETGELFF